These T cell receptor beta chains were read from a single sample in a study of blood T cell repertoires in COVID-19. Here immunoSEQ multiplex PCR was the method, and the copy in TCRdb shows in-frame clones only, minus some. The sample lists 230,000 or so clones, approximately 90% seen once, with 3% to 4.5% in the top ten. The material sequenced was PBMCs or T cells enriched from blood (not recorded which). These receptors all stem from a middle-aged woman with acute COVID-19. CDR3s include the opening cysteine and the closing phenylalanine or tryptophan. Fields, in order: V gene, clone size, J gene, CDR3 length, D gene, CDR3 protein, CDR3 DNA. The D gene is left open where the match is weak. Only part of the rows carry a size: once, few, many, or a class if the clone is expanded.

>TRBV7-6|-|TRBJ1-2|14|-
CASSSLSAGYGYTF
TGTGCCAGCAGCTCCCTGTCGGCAGGCTATGGCTACACCTTC
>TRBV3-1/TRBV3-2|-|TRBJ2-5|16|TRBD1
CASSLRTGVGKETQYF
TGTGCCAGCAGCCTTCGGACAGGGGTGGGGAAAGAGACCCAGTACTTC
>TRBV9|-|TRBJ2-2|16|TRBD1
CASSVTDRARPGELFF
TGTGCCAGCAGCGTAACGGACAGGGCGAGGCCCGGGGAGCTGTTTTTT
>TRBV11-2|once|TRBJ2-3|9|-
CASSPLQYF
TGTGCCAGCAGCCCTCTGCAGTATTTT
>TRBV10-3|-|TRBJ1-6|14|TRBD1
CAIGDQGVDSPLHF
TGTGCCATCGGAGACCAGGGGGTTGATTCACCCCTCCACTTT
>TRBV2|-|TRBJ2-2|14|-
CASRDTGTSGELFF
TGTGCCAGCAGAGATACTGGGACATCCGGGGAGCTGTTTTTT
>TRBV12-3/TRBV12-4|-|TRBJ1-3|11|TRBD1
CASSLAGQQEF
TGTGCCAGCAGTTTAGCGGGACAGCAGGAATTT
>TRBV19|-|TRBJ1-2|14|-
CASSIGLQAGGYTF
TGTGCCAGTAGTATTGGTTTGCAGGCGGGTGGCTACACCTTC
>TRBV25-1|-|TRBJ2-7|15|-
CASSEGRQGGYEQYF
TGTGCCAGCAGTGAAGGTAGGCAGGGCGGCTACGAGCAGTACTTC
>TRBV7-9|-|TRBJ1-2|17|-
CASSPPILGVNLKGYTF
TGTGCCAGCAGCCCCCCGATACTCGGGGTCAACCTCAAGGGCTACACCTTC
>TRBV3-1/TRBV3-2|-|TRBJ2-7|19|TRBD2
CASSQKAVGASGGLYEQYF
TGTGCCAGCAGCCAAAAAGCCGTGGGGGCTAGCGGGGGTCTCTACGAGCAGTACTTC
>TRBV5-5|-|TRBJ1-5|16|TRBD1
CASSSSRDRAREPQHF
TGTGCCAGCAGTTCGTCCCGGGACAGGGCCCGGGAGCCCCAGCATTTT
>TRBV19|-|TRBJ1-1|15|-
CASRGEAGRNTEAFF
TGTGCCAGTCGGGGGGAGGCAGGGCGGAACACTGAAGCTTTCTTT
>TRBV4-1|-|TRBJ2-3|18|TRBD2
CASSQDGVLAGGMDTQYF
TGCGCCAGCAGCCAAGATGGAGTACTAGCGGGGGGAATGGATACGCAGTATTTT
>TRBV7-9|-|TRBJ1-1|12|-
CASSQGFAEAFF
TGTGCCAGCAGCCAGGGGTTCGCTGAAGCTTTCTTT
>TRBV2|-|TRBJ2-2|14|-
CASSPEGGDGELFF
TGTGCCAGCAGTCCGGAGGGGGGGGACGGGGAGCTGTTTTTT
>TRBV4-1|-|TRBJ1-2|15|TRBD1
CASSQETGGDYGYTF
TGCGCCAGCAGCCAAGAAACAGGGGGCGACTATGGCTACACCTTC
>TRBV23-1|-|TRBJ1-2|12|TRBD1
CASRQGTDGYTF
TGCGCCAGCAGACAGGGGACGGACGGCTACACCTTC
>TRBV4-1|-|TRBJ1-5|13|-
CASSRGSNQPQHF
TGCGCCAGCAGCCGTGGGAGTAATCAGCCCCAGCATTTT
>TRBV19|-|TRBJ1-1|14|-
CASSTQGIWTEAFF
TGTGCCAGTAGTACCCAGGGAATATGGACTGAAGCTTTCTTT
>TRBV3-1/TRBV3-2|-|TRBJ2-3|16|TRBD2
CASSQGTSGGQDTQYF
TGTGCCAGCAGCCAAGGGACTAGCGGGGGTCAAGATACGCAGTATTTT
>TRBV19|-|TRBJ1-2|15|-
CASSPKHGANYGYTF
TGTGCCAGTAGTCCAAAACACGGAGCTAACTATGGCTACACCTTC
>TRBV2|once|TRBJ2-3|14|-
CASSRTRGTDTQYF
TGTGCCAGCAGCCGGACTCGCGGCACAGATACGCAGTATTTT
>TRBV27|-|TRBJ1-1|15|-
CASSLSPGMGTEAFF
TGTGCCAGCAGTTTATCGCCAGGAATGGGCACTGAAGCTTTCTTT
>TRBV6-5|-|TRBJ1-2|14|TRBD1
CASTLNGQGRDDTF
TGTGCCAGCACCCTCAACGGACAGGGTAGAGATGACACCTTC
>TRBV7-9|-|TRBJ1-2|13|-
CASSLGLSYGYTF
TGTGCCAGCAGCCTTGGACTGAGCTATGGCTACACCTTC
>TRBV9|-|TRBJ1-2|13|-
CASSPNPNYGYTF
TGTGCCAGCAGCCCCAATCCTAACTATGGCTACACCTTC
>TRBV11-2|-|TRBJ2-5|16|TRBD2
CASSLASGGNGETQYF
TGTGCCAGCAGCTTAGCTAGCGGGGGGAATGGGGAGACCCAGTACTTC
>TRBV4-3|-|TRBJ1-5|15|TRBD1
CASSQRTGGNQPQHF
TGCGCCAGCAGCCAAAGGACAGGGGGCAATCAGCCCCAGCATTTT
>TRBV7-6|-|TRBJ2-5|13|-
CASSGRVQETQYF
TGTGCCAGCAGCGGCAGGGTCCAAGAGACCCAGTACTTC
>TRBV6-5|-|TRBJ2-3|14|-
CASSYRLGSDTQYF
TGTGCCAGCAGTTACCGACTAGGGTCAGATACGCAGTATTTT
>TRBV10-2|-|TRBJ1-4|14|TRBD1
CASGTGTDSEKLFF
TGCGCCAGCGGCACCGGGACAGATAGTGAAAAACTGTTTTTT
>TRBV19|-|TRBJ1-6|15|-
CASSIGPGVNSPLHF
TGTGCCAGTAGTATAGGCCCAGGGGTGAATTCACCCCTCCACTTT
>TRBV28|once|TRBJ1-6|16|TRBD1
CASSYPGQGNNSPLHF
TGTGCCAGCAGTTACCCTGGACAGGGTAATAATTCACCCCTCCACTTT
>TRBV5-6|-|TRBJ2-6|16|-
CASSPYSPSGANVLTF
TGTGCCAGCAGCCCCTACTCCCCCTCTGGGGCCAACGTCCTGACTTTC
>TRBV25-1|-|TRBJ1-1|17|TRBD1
CASSEMGTVLMNTEAFF
TGTGCCAGCAGTGAAATGGGGACAGTCCTCATGAACACTGAAGCTTTCTTT
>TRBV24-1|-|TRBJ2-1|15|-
CATSDLRGTYNEQFF
TGTGCCACCAGTGATTTGCGAGGGACCTACAATGAGCAGTTCTTC
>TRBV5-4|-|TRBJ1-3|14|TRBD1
CASSAGGAGNTIYF
TGTGCCAGCAGCGCAGGGGGCGCTGGAAACACCATATATTTT
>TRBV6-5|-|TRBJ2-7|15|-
CASSSIGGPGDEQYF
TGTGCCAGCAGTTCGATCGGGGGTCCCGGGGACGAGCAGTACTTC